The clone carrying this TCR beta chain appeared a single time. The data derive from a study of blood T cell repertoires in COVID-19. Study summary: The United States, Italy and Spain supplied acute and convalescent COVID-19 samples. PBMCs, B-cell-depleted T cells, or T cells provided the cDNA or gDNA that made up the material.

Per the original methods: Amplification with reference gene primers provided the estimates of nucleated cell counts. The repertoire was sequenced with immunoSEQ multiplex PCR; TCRdb's copy has only in-frame clones and lacks some. D and trimming come from the DNA, and the V and J calls and clone size come from that table. Of about 190,000 clones listed, about 88% are singletons. Germline V gives CDR1 SGHRS, CDR2 YFSETQ. The CDR3 runs 16 residues. V lost 0 bases, J lost 2 bases, and 14 bases lay in between. This receptor was identified in a middle-aged woman who had recovered from COVID-19. Sequencing was performed on peripheral blood. The chain links TRBV5-1 to TRBJ2-5, with D perhaps TRBD1 (6 bases). Here the CDR3 reads CASSLAPGVVQETQYF. Written as DNA, the CDR3 is TGCGCCAGCAGCTTGGCTCCAGGGGTGGTGCAAGAGACCCAGTACTTC.